This T cell receptor beta chain was captured in a study of blood T cells in healthy people across ages. The study's findings and limits: Researchers judged that diversity estimates from one million T cells fell short of true values.

For the second PCR, which ran for about 6 to 11 cycles, a sample-barcoded 5' primer and a J-beta primer mix were used. TCRdb re-called the 5' RACE reads through MiXCR, storing one row per CDR3 protein. The sample gives 850,000 or so distinct CDR3 sequences, under 35% of which show up once; roughly 17% is in the top ten. This CDR3 is built from 13 residues. V dropped 0 bases and J dropped 7 bases, with 9 bases sitting between them. Germline CDR1 is MNHNY and CDR2 is SVGAGI (reference sequence). This clonotype turned up a few times. The antigen is not known. Each donor gave roughly 9.2 milliliters of peripheral blood.

Sequencing used blood. This sequence originates from a woman aged 80 or over in good health. The chain carries TRBV6-6 and TRBJ1-2; D is unclear. This chain's CDR3 is CASSYSEEGGYTF. In DNA form, the CDR3 reads TGTGCCAGCAGTTACTCAGAGGAGGGTGGCTACACCTTC.